The present T cell receptor beta chain was sequenced within a study of blood T cell repertoires in COVID-19. Study information: Collection of acute and convalescent COVID-19 samples took place in the United States, Italy and Spain.

This clone was observed once. In the study's own analysis: Estimated nucleated cell counts came from reference gene primer amplification. The protocol was immunoSEQ multiplex PCR, while the TCRdb copy is restricted to in-frame clones and leaves out a portion. That table furnishes V, J and clone size, whereas the DNA furnished D and trimming. The sample contains fewer than 150,000 clones, approximately 88% of which appear only once. The TCR comes from a human donor in a cohort sampled during active COVID-19. The sample comprised peripheral blood.

The CDR3 sequence: CASSWYRAPETQYF. The CDR3 DNA follows: TGTGCCAGCAGCTGGTACAGGGCCCCAGAGACCCAGTACTTC. This sequence joins TRBV7-9 and TRBJ2-5, with a weak D call TRBD1 (6 bases). The length of the CDR3 is 14 residues. Germline loops: CDR1 SEHNR, CDR2 FQNEAQ (reference sequence). V shed 4 bases and J shed 4 bases, with 13 bases lying between them.